Shown below are 31 T cell receptor beta chains from a single sample sequenced in a study of beta chain features in type 1 diabetes. Study-level findings and limits: Researchers report that Type 1 diabetes patients had moderately but significantly shorter TCRB CDR3s across all four CD4+ subsets.

What was sequenced were expressed TCRB transcripts, since all of the isolated RNA had been reverse transcribed. Sequencing used immunoSEQ multiplex PCR; TCRdb keeps in-frame clones, though not all of them. The sample consists of around 250,000 clones, about 14% of them appearing once. Their antigens are not known. Sequenced sample: naive CD4+ T cells from blood. The receptors derive from a man under 40 with type 1 diabetes.

The rearrangement uses TRBV19 and TRBJ2-7, with a tentative D call TRBD2 (5 bases). The CDR3 is 13 amino acids. CDR1 is LNHDA, CDR2 SQIVND, per germline (reference sequence). Between the trimmed V and J ends, which lost 5 bases and 2 bases, there was a span of 10 bases. The CDR3 loop is CASSAPGTYEQYF. CDR3 in DNA: TGTGCCAGTAGTGCCCCCGGGACCTACGAGCAGTACTTC.

The genes are TRBV5-6 and TRBJ1-2; possibly TRBD1 for D (5 bases). From germline, CDR1 is SGHDT and CDR2 YYEEEE. The CDR3 is made up of 12 amino acids. The V end lost 3 bases, the J end lost 8 bases, and 11 bases lay between the germline ends. The chain's CDR3 is CASSSQTDGYTF. For the CDR3, the DNA is TGTGCCAGCAGCTCTCAGACAGACGGCTACACCTTC.

The V and J genes are TRBV7-9 and TRBJ1-6; maybe TRBD1 (6 bases). CDR3 length: 14 residues. V gave up 5 bases and J gave up 9 bases, with 14 bases separating them. Germline CDR1 is SEHNR and CDR2 is FQNEAQ (reference sequence). As DNA, the CDR3 is TGTGCCAGCAGCACCGGGACACCCAGTTCACCCCTCCACTTT. Amino acids: CASSTGTPSSPLHF.

This clone was observed a handful of times. The V gene is TRBV5-1, the J gene TRBJ2-3; D gene unclear. V was pared by 0 bases and J by 2 bases, with 7 bases between. Germline V gives CDR1 SGHRS, CDR2 YFSETQ. The CDR3 extends over 14 amino acids. The CDR3, as DNA: TGCGCCAGCAGCTTGGTCCCTCTCACAGATACGCAGTATTTT. This sequence encodes CASSLVPLTDTQYF.

In this sample, this clone turned up a few times. Its ends do not fully match the called genes, so a read error is possible. The chain couples TRBV5-1 to TRBJ2-7; unclear D gene. Germline V lookup: CDR1 SGHRS, CDR2 YFSETQ. The CDR3 covers 13 residues. In DNA form, the CDR3 reads TGCACCAGCAGCTTGGATTCCAGCTACGAGCAGTACTTC. Translated: CTSSLDSSYEQYF.

V is TRBV5-6 and J is TRBJ2-1; TRBD1 is a possible D gene (6 bases). The CDR3 has 16 residues. Trimming stripped 2 bases from V and 6 bases from J, with 18 bases between. Germline CDR1 and CDR2: SGHDT and YYEEEE. DNA of the CDR3: TGTGCCAGCAGCTTAAACCCAACCAAGGACAGCAATGAGCAGTTCTTC. Its protein is CASSLNPTKDSNEQFF.

The sample holds a few counts of this clone. This CDR3 is also generated by other DNA sequences in the sample. This chain joins TRBV7-9 and TRBJ2-3; D unclear. V lost 5 bases and J 3 bases, leaving 3 bases between the germline ends. This CDR3 has 11 amino acids. Germline values: CDR1 SEHNR, CDR2 FQNEAQ (reference sequence). For the CDR3, the DNA is TGTGCCAGCAGCCCAACAGATACGCAGTATTTT. The encoded protein is CASSPTDTQYF.

The rearrangement uses TRBV9 and TRBJ2-5, with TRBD2 identical over 12 bases. V shed 0 bases and J 5 bases; nucleotides not matched to a gene: 2. Germline V CDR1 and CDR2: SGDLS, YYNGEE. This CDR3 has 15 amino acids. This chain's CDR3 is CASSVGGTSGETQYF. The CDR3 nucleotides read TGTGCCAGCAGCGTAGGAGGGACTAGCGGGGAGACCCAGTACTTC.

The gene calls are TRBV7-9 and TRBJ1-1, with 7 bases matching TRBD1. Germline lookup yields CDR1 SEHNR and CDR2 FQNEAQ (reference sequence). The CDR3 extends over 14 amino acids. After removal of 3 bases from V and 6 bases from J, the junction contained 7 bases not matched to a gene. The CDR3 loop reads CASSLSDRAAEAFF. In nucleotides, the CDR3 is TGTGCCAGCAGCTTGAGCGACAGGGCTGCTGAAGCTTTCTTT. Variable domain in full (rest from reference TRBV7-9 and TRBJ1-1): DTGVSQNPRHKITKRGQNVTFRCDPISEHNRLYWYRQTLGQGPEFLTYFQNEAQLEKSRLLSDRFSAERPKGSFSTLEIQRTEQGDSAMYLCASSLSDRAAEAFFGQGTRLTVV.

The gene calls are TRBV30 and TRBJ1-6; TRBD1 aligns across 7 bases. From germline, CDR1 is GTSNPN and CDR2 SVGIG (reference sequence). The CDR3 extends over 12 amino acids. The trim removed 5 bases at V and 7 bases at J, leaving 2 bases unmatched. CDR3 DNA sequence: TGTGCCTGGGGACAGGACAATTCACCCCTCCACTTT. The encoded protein is CAWGQDNSPLHF.

This rearrangement joins TRBV5-8 to TRBJ1-4; D is undetermined. V was clipped by 4 bases and J by 3 bases, with 10 bases between them. There are 14 residues in the CDR3. CDR1 and CDR2 (germline): SGHTS, YDEGEE. The CDR3 loop reads CASSVGPANEKLFF. The CDR3 region has the DNA TGTGCCAGCAGCGTGGGTCCAGCTAATGAAAAACTGTTTTTT.

This clone was seen only a few times. The chain recombines TRBV6-1 with TRBJ1-1; D call uncertain. Germline V gives CDR1 MNHNS, CDR2 SASEGT. The V gene lost 4 bases and the J gene lost 0 bases, with 6 bases spanning the gap. This CDR3 comprises 13 residues. This CDR3 is CASSVRLNTEAFF. In DNA, the CDR3 is TGTGCCAGCAGTGTCAGGTTGAACACTGAAGCTTTCTTT.

This clone was seen only a few times. This sequence joins TRBV5-1 and TRBJ2-3, with D perhaps matching TRBD1 (7 bases). The V gene's germline CDR1 is SGHRS and CDR2 YFSETQ. The CDR3 is made up of 14 amino acids. The V end was cut by 4 bases, the J end by 5 bases, with 14 bases between. The chain's CDR3 is CASSPRQGGDTQYF. The CDR3 DNA is TGCGCCAGCAGCCCTCGACAGGGAGGAGATACGCAGTATTTT.

This rearrangement joins TRBV5-1 to TRBJ1-2; TRBD1 matches at 7 bases. CDR1 is SGHRS, CDR2 YFSETQ, per germline. V shed 1 base and J 8 bases; nucleotides not matched to a gene: 5. This CDR3 comprises 13 residues. The CDR3 DNA reads TGCGCCAGCAGCTTGCAGCAGGGGGACGGCTACACCTTC. Translating it yields CASSLQQGDGYTF.

Only a few counts were recorded for this clone. The chain carries TRBV6-1 and TRBJ1-1; 11 bases align to TRBD1. V lost 3 bases and J lost 6; bases outside the gene matches: 9. CDR1 and CDR2 (germline): MNHNS, SASEGT. There are 16 residues in the CDR3. This chain's CDR3 is CASSDRDRGGNAEAFF. For the CDR3, the DNA is TGTGCCAGCAGTGACCGGGACAGGGGGGGCAACGCTGAAGCTTTCTTT.

This clone was observed a handful of times. The genes are TRBV30 and TRBJ2-5; D is uncertain. With the DNA end fitting TRBJ2-7 better, the J assignment may be wrong. CDR1 is GTSNPN and CDR2 is SVGIG in the germline V gene (reference sequence). CDR3 size: 12 residues. The CDR3: CAWKYGPYEQYF. The CDR3 DNA is TGTGCCTGGAAATATGGGCCCTACGAGCAGTACTTC.

There are a few counts of this clone. The genes are TRBV6-6 and TRBJ1-4; the D gene is possibly TRBD1 (6 bases). The CDR3 is 13 residues long. V shed 6 bases and J shed 7 bases, with 12 bases lying between them. CDR1 is MNHNY, CDR2 SVGAGI, per germline (reference sequence). The CDR3 sequence: CASRRTVGEKLFF. CDR3 nucleotides: TGTGCCAGCAGGCGGACAGTGGGTGAAAAACTGTTTTTT.

The chain is built from TRBV6-5 and TRBJ1-6; a possible D gene is TRBD1 (6 bases). CDR3 length equals 14 residues. With 2 bases removed from V and 8 bases from J, the gap between germline ends came to 10 bases. Germline lookup yields CDR1 MNHEY and CDR2 SVGAGI. The CDR3 nucleotides read TGTGCCAGCAGTTACCAGGGGTGGGATTCACCCCTCCACTTT. The encoded protein is CASSYQGWDSPLHF.

This clone was seen only a few times. The rearrangement links TRBV30 to TRBJ2-7; D uncertain. CDR1 GTSNPN and CDR2 SVGIG come from the germline V gene (reference sequence). The CDR3 runs to 14 residues. The germline V and J ends were trimmed by 6 bases and 1 base, with 16 bases remaining between them. CDR3 DNA sequence: TGTGCCTGCCTATACGGAGCCCCGTCCTACGAGCAGTACTTC. Amino acids: CACLYGAPSYEQYF. Together with reference TRBV30 and TRBJ2-7, the CDR3 gives the full variable domain: SQTIHQWPATLVQPVGSPLSLECTVEGTSNPNLYWYRQAAGRGLQLLFYSVGIGQISSEVPQNLSASRPQDRQFILSSKKLLLSDSGFYLCACLYGAPSYEQYFGPGTRLTVT.

The rearrangement joins TRBV6-5 to TRBJ2-1; TRBD2 agrees at 12 bases. The CDR3 totals 15 residues. Germline V gives CDR1 MNHEY, CDR2 SVGAGI. V was clipped by 5 bases and J by 7 bases; unmatched bases: 6. The CDR3 region is CASSTGLAGRNEQFF. DNA for the CDR3: TGTGCCAGCAGTACAGGACTAGCGGGACGGAATGAGCAGTTCTTC.

This clone was seen a single time. The rearrangement uses TRBV7-9 and TRBJ2-3; D unclear. CDR3 length equals 13 residues. The germline CDR1 and CDR2 sequences are SEHNR and FQNEAQ (reference sequence). V dropped 1 base and J dropped 10 bases, with 12 bases sitting between them. The CDR3 sequence: CASSLEPALAQYF. CDR3 nucleotide sequence: TGTGCCAGCAGCTTAGAGCCCGCGTTGGCGCAGTATTTT.

The V call is TRBV29-1, the J call TRBJ2-1; D is unclear. Germline V CDR1 and CDR2: SQVTM, ANQGSEA. This CDR3 has 12 amino acids. The germline V and J ends were trimmed by 6 bases and 9 bases, with 15 bases remaining between them. CDR3 nucleotides: TGCAGCGTCCACCCCCTGCCCGGTGAGCAGTTCTTC. It yields the protein CSVHPLPGEQFF.

V gene TRBV11-2 combines with J gene TRBJ2-2, with 7 bases matching TRBD1. V gave up 1 base and J gave up 5 bases; unmatched junction bases: 7. The CDR3 consists of 16 residues. Germline V gives CDR1 SGHAT, CDR2 FQNNGV. In nucleotides, the CDR3 is TGTGCCAGCAGCTTAGGGACAGGTGTCTTTACCGGGGAGCTGTTTTTT. Translation gives CASSLGTGVFTGELFF.

The genes are TRBV9 and TRBJ1-2; TRBD1 matches 9 bases. The CDR3 has 18 residues. V lost 3 bases and J lost 4; bases outside the gene matches: 16. Looked up from germline, CDR1 is SGDLS and CDR2 is YYNGEE. The CDR3 nucleotides are TGTGCCAGCAGCGCAACCGGGACAGGGTTTGGTTCAGGCTATGGCTACACCTTC. Translation gives CASSATGTGFGSGYGYTF.

The V gene is TRBV11-2, the J gene TRBJ2-2; D might be TRBD1 (5 bases). Germline lookup yields CDR1 SGHAT and CDR2 FQNNGV. This CDR3 spans 14 amino acids. With 5 bases removed from V and 0 bases from J, the gap between germline ends came to 7 bases. The CDR3 reads CASSRTPNTGELFF. The CDR3 nucleotides are TGTGCCAGCAGCCGGACACCGAACACCGGGGAGCTGTTTTTT. The full variable domain, completed using reference TRBV11-2 and TRBJ2-2, is EAGVAQSPRYKIIEKRQSVAFWCNPISGHATLYWYQQILGQGPKLLIQFQNNGVVDDSQLPKDRFSAERLKGVDSTLKIQPAKLEDSAVYLCASSRTPNTGELFFGEGSRLTVL.

This clone was observed a handful of times. This rearrangement joins TRBV30 to TRBJ1-2, with a possible D match to TRBD1 (6 bases). In germline, CDR1 is GTSNPN, CDR2 SVGIG (reference sequence). Trimming left V 5 bases short and J 2 bases short, with 6 bases between. This CDR3 is 11 amino acids long. The CDR3 protein is CAWGQNYGYTF. For the CDR3, the DNA is TGTGCCTGGGGACAGAACTATGGCTACACCTTC.

The rearrangement joins TRBV4-1 to TRBJ1-2; D is unclear. Germline V gene data show CDR1 as MGHRA and CDR2 as YSYEKL. V lost 1 base to trimming and J lost 2 bases, with 8 bases between them. The CDR3 has 14 residues. CDR3: CASSQVGLNYGYTF. CDR3 in DNA: TGCGCCAGCAGCCAAGTTGGACTCAACTATGGCTACACCTTC.

The V gene is TRBV7-8, the J gene TRBJ2-1, with D perhaps TRBD2 (5 bases). The CDR3 is 18 residues long. The V and J ends lost 2 bases and 1 base respectively, with 18 bases between them. Germline CDR1 and CDR2: SGHVS and FQNEAQ. The CDR3: CASSLKAIASSSYNEQFF. CDR3 bases: TGTGCCAGCAGCTTAAAGGCTATAGCGAGCAGTTCCTACAATGAGCAGTTCTTC.

This chain connects TRBV19 to TRBJ2-5; 7 nucleotides line up with TRBD1. Judging by the DNA end, TRBJ2-7 fits better; the J call may be wrong. Per the germline V gene, CDR1 is LNHDA and CDR2 is SQIVND (reference sequence). There are 14 residues in the CDR3. Written as DNA, the CDR3 is TGTGCCAGTAGTACCGGGGACAGTACCTACGAGCAGTACTTC. This sequence encodes CASSTGDSTYEQYF.

The table lists this clone with a few counts. The chain has TRBV25-1 and TRBJ2-1, with TRBD2 matching 13 bases. The CDR3 extends over 18 amino acids. Germline V gene lookup returns CDR1 MGHDK and CDR2 SYGVNS. V lost 4 bases, J lost 2 bases, and 8 bases stayed unmatched. This chain's CDR3 is CASSGGTSGIAAYNEQFF. In DNA, the CDR3 is TGTGCCAGCAGTGGCGGGACTAGCGGGATAGCGGCCTACAATGAGCAGTTCTTC.

This clone was detected a few times. This chain links TRBV19 with TRBJ1-2; 8 nucleotides agree with TRBD1. This CDR3 comprises 15 residues. CDR1 is LNHDA, CDR2 SQIVND, per germline (reference sequence). With 7 bases clipped from V and 3 bases from J, the junction kept 10 bases outside the gene matches. In nucleotides, the CDR3 is TGTGCCAGTAAGGTTGCCAGGGGGCTCGACTATGGCTACACCTTC. Its protein is CASKVARGLDYGYTF.